The T cell receptor (beta chain) under discussion was sequenced for a study of CD8 T cells in ankylosing spondylitis. The study's findings and limits: Earlier work had already found some motif variants in reactive arthritis synovial fluid and blood. With a CD8+ phenotype, disease-linked clones were relatively rare in peripheral blood. About 8 highly homologous variants made up a TCR beta motif, and this motif appeared characteristic of ankylosing spondylitis blood.

Between the trimmed V and J ends, which lost 8 bases and 9 bases, there was a span of 14 bases. CDR3 length: 13 residues. CDR1 is MDHEN and CDR2 is SYDVKM in the germline V gene. A quantitative 5'-RACE method, one with molecular barcodes, was used to make TCR beta libraries. TCRdb fed the 5' RACE reads into MiXCR, producing one record per CDR3 protein. The sample consists of 670,000 or so distinct CDR3 sequences, over 15% of them appearing once. As concerns this clonotype: The antigen is not known.

This receptor was obtained from a male donor with ankylosing spondylitis. Sequenced input: blood, either unsorted or a sorted T cell fraction (not recorded which). The J gene is TRBJ1-6, the V gene TRBV28; D gene ambiguous. The CDR3 region has the DNA TGTGCCAGCGGCCCCACATTAAGTTCACCCCTCCACTTT. Translated, it gives CASGPTLSSPLHF.